This entry is about one TCR beta chain. What it binds is not known. A read error may produce the germline difference seen at one junction end. Germline values: CDR1 MNHEY, CDR2 SVGAGI. The CDR3 has 15 amino acids. A UMI-containing oligonucleotide was joined by 3' ligation to the TCR cDNA template. Four PCR rounds used nested alpha and beta constant region primers plus the SP2 primer. One entry per CDR3 protein results from TCRdb running MiXCR on the 5' RACE reads. The profile shows more than 45,000 distinct CDR3 sequences, roughly 6.7% of them singletons. The data originate from a study of naive and memory T cell subsets. Study observations and caveats: Potentially, T cell activation and differentiation skew this RNA-based measurement.

J is TRBJ2-7 and V is TRBV6-5; possible D gene TRBD2, 6 bases. The TCR originated in a male donor in good health. CDR3 sequence (DNA): TGTGCCAGCAGTTATCCCAGCGGGCCCTCCTACGAGCAGAACTTC. Translating it yields CASSYPSGPSYEQNF.